This T cell receptor (beta chain) was sequenced in a study of blood T cell repertoires in COVID-19. Study overall: Italy, Spain and the United States were the sources of the convalescent and acute COVID-19 samples. Sample material is recorded as cDNA or gDNA derived from T cells, B-cell-depleted T cells, or PBMCs.

The length of the CDR3 is 14 residues. Germline CDR1 and CDR2: ENHRY and SYGVKD. V was pared by 2 bases and J by 6 bases, with 14 bases between. Per the study methods: Amplification from reference gene primers served as the basis for estimated nucleated cell counts. Some clones are missing from TCRdb's copy, which holds only in-frame ones; the method was immunoSEQ multiplex PCR. Clone size and the V and J calls come from that table; the DNA yielded D and trimming. The repertoire has some 270,000 clones, about nine tenths of them found once; the top ten carry around 2.1%. The TCR was taken from a man between 45 and 60 years old with acute or convalescent COVID-19. The J gene is TRBJ2-7, the V gene TRBV10-3; D possibly corresponds to TRBD2 (5 bases). The sequenced sample was peripheral blood. The CDR3 DNA follows: TGTGCCATCAGTGAGCCGGGGTCCTCGTCCGAGCAGTACTTC. It specifies CAISEPGSSSEQYF.